This passage covers 27 T cell receptor beta chains from one sample sequenced in a study of T cell repertoires in cytomegalovirus infection (dated by TCRdb to the late 2010s). The instrument given in TCRdb is Illumina HiSeq 1500. TCRdb took the public reads, trimmed them with fastp at Q25, ran MiXCR for clone calling and kept in-frame beta chains. Entries that share a CDR3 protein sequence are merged under the most common genes and DNA. Recorded for this sample are 150,000 to 200,000 distinct CDR3 sequences; roughly an eighth of them occurred a single time. The biggest ten clones account for 20% to 30% of the sample. The sequenced sample was PBMCs. The source of these receptors is a human donor in good health (CMV status not recorded). Some clones in this sample may be carry-over from other donors' samples.

The CDR3 loop reads CASSFGAPYEQYF. CDR3 bases: TGTGCCAGCAGCTTCGGGGCACCCTACGAGCAGTACTTC. V and J are TRBV6-5 and TRBJ2-7; D may be TRBD1 or TRBD2 (5 bases each). The germline V gene has CDR1 MNHEY and CDR2 SVGAGI. The CDR3 runs to 13 residues. The V gene lost 6 bases and the J gene lost 2 bases, with 11 bases spanning the gap.

This clonotype was counted a few times. V and J are TRBV20-1 and TRBJ1-5; 9 bases map to TRBD1. The CDR3 loop spans 14 amino acids. Trimming took 3 bases from V and 6 from J; bases not matched to a gene: 6. CDR1 DFQATT and CDR2 SNEGSKA come from the germline V gene (reference sequence). CDR3 residues: CSASTDRGSQPQHF. CDR3 sequence (DNA): TGCAGTGCTAGCACGGACAGGGGAAGTCAGCCCCAGCATTTT.

This clonotype was seen ten or more times. CDR3 sequence reads: CASSGGLAGSGTQYF. The CDR3 nucleotides read TGTGCCAGCAGTGGGGGACTAGCGGGGTCAGGTACGCAGTATTTT. The chain links TRBV2 to TRBJ2-3; 13 positions agree with TRBD2. The CDR3 is made up of 15 amino acids. V lost 4 bases, J lost 8 bases, and 6 bases stayed unmatched. Germline V CDR1 and CDR2: SNHLY, FYNNEI.

V gene TRBV27 combines with J gene TRBJ1-6, with unresolved D. V lost 3 bases and J lost 0, with 18 bases in between. CDR3 length: 19 amino acids. Germline values: CDR1 MNHEY, CDR2 SMNVEV (reference sequence). The CDR3 region is CASSFHDHLQASYNSPLHF. Here the CDR3 DNA reads TGTGCCAGCAGTTTCCACGACCACTTGCAGGCCTCCTATAATTCACCCCTCCACTTT.

This clonotype was picked up many times. This rearrangement joins TRBV7-2 to TRBJ2-7, with D possibly TRBD2 on 5 matching bases. The ends were cut back, 3 bases at V and 0 bases at J, with 9 bases in the middle. CDR3 length equals 14 residues. Germline V gives CDR1 SGHTA, CDR2 FQGNSA. The CDR3, as DNA: TGTGCCAGCAGCTTGGCGGGTCCCTCCTACGAGCAGTACTTC. It translates to CASSLAGPSYEQYF.

The rearrangement joins TRBV6-6 to TRBJ1-1; D uncertain. Looked up from germline, CDR1 is MNHNY and CDR2 is SVGAGI (reference sequence). Trimming shortened V by 11 bases and J by 1 base, and 11 bases separated the two germline ends. This CDR3 region has 12 residues. The CDR3 is CAGSRGNTEAFF. The CDR3, as DNA: TGTGCCGGATCTAGAGGGAACACTGAAGCTTTCTTT.

The genes are TRBV19 and TRBJ1-1, with 8 bases that match TRBD1. Germline CDR1 LNHDA, CDR2 SQIVND (reference sequence). Germline trimming cut 7 bases from V and 3 bases from J; bases unmatched to any gene: 7. The CDR3 length is 14 residues. The CDR3 region has the DNA TGTGCCAGTAAACAGGGGGATATATACACTGAAGCTTTCTTT. Translation gives CASKQGDIYTEAFF.

J is TRBJ1-1 and V is TRBV2; 8 positions match TRBD1. V lost 6 bases and J lost 5; bases outside the gene matches: 8. The CDR3 is 14 amino acids. The germline CDR1 and CDR2 sequences are SNHLY and FYNNEI. Here the CDR3 reads CASRQGQGVTEAFF. CDR3 DNA: TGTGCCAGCAGGCAAGGACAGGGAGTGACTGAAGCTTTCTTT.

At least ten counts were recorded for this clonotype. V gene TRBV7-9 combines with J gene TRBJ1-2; D is ambiguous. Germline values: CDR1 SEHNR, CDR2 FQNEAQ (reference sequence). Between the trimmed V and J ends, which lost 4 bases and 0 bases, there was a span of 18 bases. The CDR3 contains 17 residues. The CDR3 DNA is TGTGCCAGCAGCTCTCAAGCATATAGGCCTACTAACTATGGCTACACCTTC. Encoded protein: CASSSQAYRPTNYGYTF.

This clonotype was recorded at least ten times. V usage is TRBV12-3 or TRBV12-4 and J usage is TRBJ2-4; TRBD2 might be the D (6 bases). V lost 6 bases, J lost 1 base, and 10 bases lay in between. This CDR3 is 14 amino acids long. The CDR3 is CASSIGGAKNIQYF. For the CDR3, the DNA is TGTGCCAGCAGCATTGGAGGGGCCAAAAACATTCAGTACTTC.

This clonotype was counted ten times or more. The rearrangement joins TRBV12-3 or TRBV12-4 to TRBJ2-5, with D unresolved. V lost 5 bases and J 3 bases, leaving 16 bases between the germline ends. The length of the CDR3 is 15 residues. This chain's CDR3 is CASSRTREAKETQYF. The CDR3 DNA reads TGTGCCAGCAGTCGGACCCGCGAGGCCAAAGAGACCCAGTACTTC.

This chain joins TRBV6-5 and TRBJ1-6; possibly TRBD1 for D (6 bases). V lost 0 bases, J lost 1 base, and 16 bases lay in between. The V gene's germline CDR1 is MNHEY and CDR2 SVGAGI. The CDR3 length is 19 residues. DNA for the CDR3: TGTGCCAGCAGTTACTCTGGGCAGGGGATCGGGTCCTATAATTCACCCCTCCACTTT. Amino acid sequence: CASSYSGQGIGSYNSPLHF.

This chain connects TRBV29-1 to TRBJ2-3, with TRBD2 matching over 8 bases. The V gene end was trimmed by 4 bases and the J gene end by 4 bases; junction bases not matched to a gene: 7. Per the germline V gene, CDR1 is SQVTM and CDR2 is ANQGSEA. The CDR3 contains 14 residues. As DNA, the CDR3 is TGCAGCGTTGGGGTGGCGGGAGGCGCAGATACGCAGTATTTT. It translates to CSVGVAGGADTQYF.

The rearrangement links TRBV20-1 to TRBJ2-7; perhaps D is TRBD1 or TRBD2 (5 bases each). CDR3 length equals 13 residues. Germline-derived CDR1 and CDR2 are DFQATT and SNEGSKA (reference sequence). Trimming removed 5 bases at V and 4 bases at J, with 15 bases between. CDR3 DNA sequence: TGCAGTGCTTACGGGGCAAGTGAGTACGAGCAGTACTTC. Amino acid sequence: CSAYGASEYEQYF.

With respect to this clonotype: A much larger clone is a single base away; this may be a read error. This rearrangement joins TRBV7-6 to TRBJ2-2, with D maybe TRBD1 (5 bases). Per the germline V gene, CDR1 is SGHVS and CDR2 is FNYEAQ. The CDR3 is 17 amino acids. CDR3 nucleotides: TGTGCCAGCAGCTATACTTCAGGGAATAGTCTCACCGAGGAGCTGTTTTTT. This sequence encodes CASSYTSGNSLTEELFF.

This clonotype appeared many times. The chain is built from TRBV7-3 and TRBJ2-3, with D possibly matching TRBD2 (6 bases). V dropped 5 bases and J dropped 1 base, with 13 bases sitting between them. The CDR3 has 15 amino acids. CDR1 is SGHTA, CDR2 FQGTGA, per germline. Here the CDR3 reads CASSLGGVRTDTQYF. Written as DNA, the CDR3 is TGTGCCAGCAGCCTCGGGGGTGTACGCACAGATACGCAGTATTTT. Looking up the rest from reference TRBV7-3 and TRBJ2-3 gives the full variable domain: GAGVSQTPSNKVTEKGKYVELRCDPISGHTALYWYRQSLGQGPEFLIYFQGTGAADDSGLPNDRFFAVRPEGSVSTLKIQRTERGDSAVYLCASSLGGVRTDTQYFGPGTRLTVL.

This clonotype showed up just a few times. This rearrangement joins TRBV5-4 to TRBJ2-3, with TRBD2 matching over 8 bases. The germline V gene encodes CDR1 SGHNT and CDR2 YYREEE (reference sequence). The CDR3 loop spans 15 amino acids. Trimming removed 3 bases from V and 5 bases from J; junction bases left unmatched: 8. This CDR3 reads CASSYQRERIDTQYF. In DNA form, the CDR3 reads TGTGCCAGCAGCTACCAGCGGGAGCGGATAGATACGCAGTATTTT.

Ten or more counts support this clonotype. The CDR3 nucleotides read TGTGCCAGCAGCTTAGATTTCGGAGCGGGAGGGGCGTATACGCAGTATTTT. Protein: CASSLDFGAGGAYTQYF. The J gene is TRBJ2-3, the V gene TRBV7-2; 10 bases are shared with TRBD2. CDR1 is SGHTA and CDR2 is FQGNSA in the germline V gene. The V segment lost 1 base and the J segment 7 bases; nucleotides outside the gene matches: 11. This CDR3 is 17 amino acids long.

This clonotype was seen more than once but under ten times. The chain links TRBV28 to TRBJ2-3, with a weak D call TRBD2 (6 bases). V was clipped by 7 bases and J by 0 bases, with 14 bases between them. The CDR3 covers 15 residues. CDR1 MDHEN and CDR2 SYDVKM come from the germline V gene. CDR3 in DNA: TGTGCCAGCACCCTCTTAGCGGTCAGCACAGATACGCAGTATTTT. Protein sequence: CASTLLAVSTDTQYF.

This sequence joins TRBV28 and TRBJ1-6; TRBD1 agrees at 12 bases. J lost 8 bases, V lost 5 bases, and 19 bases had no gene match. Per the germline V gene, CDR1 is MDHEN and CDR2 is SYDVKM. The CDR3 has 20 residues. The CDR3 is CASSPLFGTGGVTGDSPLHF. The DNA for the CDR3 is TGTGCCAGCAGTCCTTTATTTGGGACAGGGGGCGTCACGGGCGATTCACCCCTCCACTTT.

The rearrangement uses TRBV27 and TRBJ2-7; D may be TRBD1 or TRBD2 (5 bases each). Trimming removed 6 bases at V and 3 bases at J, with 15 bases between. Germline CDR1 reads MNHEY; CDR2 reads SMNVEV (reference sequence). The CDR3 runs 14 residues. For the CDR3, the DNA is TGTGCCAGCAGCCCCGGGACCGGGGACTACGAGCAGTACTTC. Its protein is CASSPGTGDYEQYF.

This clonotype was counted ten times or more. The chain couples TRBV7-2 to TRBJ1-5; D is undetermined. CDR1 is SGHTA and CDR2 is FQGNSA in the germline V gene. The CDR3 has 17 amino acids. Trimming stripped 3 bases from V and 0 bases from J, with 15 bases between. The CDR3 DNA reads as TGTGCCAGCAGCTTCCACGTAGCCCTTTTTAGCAATCAGCCCCAGCATTTT. Its protein product is CASSFHVALFSNQPQHF.

V gene TRBV10-3 combines with J gene TRBJ1-1; 11 bases are a match to TRBD1. J lost 5 bases, V lost 5 bases, and 4 bases had no gene match. The germline V gene has CDR1 ENHRY and CDR2 SYGVKD. The CDR3 consists of 14 residues. CDR3 nucleotides: TGTGCCATCAGTCTGGGACAGGGGGATACTGAAGCTTTCTTT. This gives the protein CAISLGQGDTEAFF.

This clonotype was picked up many times. The chain carries TRBV11-2 and TRBJ1-1, with 7 positions matching TRBD1. This CDR3 region has 14 residues. Germline trimming cut 5 bases from V and 4 bases from J; bases unmatched to any gene: 7. The germline V gene has CDR1 SGHAT and CDR2 FQNNGV. In DNA, the CDR3 is TGTGCCAGCAGCCTTTACAGGGGCGGCACTGAAGCTTTCTTT. It specifies CASSLYRGGTEAFF.

There are a few counts of this clonotype. The J gene is TRBJ1-2, the V gene TRBV14; no firm D call. The CDR3 has 13 residues. The V end was cut by 0 bases, the J end by 4 bases, with 6 bases between. Germline V lookup: CDR1 SGHDN, CDR2 FVKESK. CDR3 sequence reads: CASSQDYLYGYTF. The CDR3 bases are TGTGCCAGCAGCCAAGATTACCTCTATGGCTACACCTTC.

This clonotype showed up just once. A much larger clone lies one base from this, so it may be a read error. V usage is TRBV11-2 and J usage is TRBJ2-1; perhaps TRBD2 as D (5 bases). CDR3 length: 13 residues. Germline values: CDR1 SGHAT, CDR2 FQNNGV. CDR3 DNA sequence: TGTGACAGCAGCCCCGGACTCGTCAATGAGCAGTTCTTC. This sequence encodes CDSSPGLVNEQFF.

This clonotype showed up many times. V usage is TRBV20-1 and J usage is TRBJ2-7; TRBD2 matches 8 bases. The CDR3 is made up of 12 amino acids. With V trimmed by 2 bases and J by 6 bases, 3 bases remained unmatched. The germline V gene encodes CDR1 DFQATT and CDR2 SNEGSKA (reference sequence). The CDR3: CSARWTSREQYF. The DNA for the CDR3 is TGCAGTGCTAGATGGACTAGCCGCGAGCAGTACTTC.